The 24 T cell receptor beta chains presented below share a single source sample, sequenced in a study of blood T cell repertoires in COVID-19. The protocol was immunoSEQ multiplex PCR, while the TCRdb copy is restricted to in-frame clones and leaves out a portion. This sample has 150,000 to 200,000 clones; roughly 84% occur once, and the top ten carry over 12%. Sequencing input: peripheral blood. The receptors here all came from a man aged 18 to 30 with active or convalescent COVID-19.

The chain joins TRBV5-1 to TRBJ2-3; no reliable D call. The germline V gene encodes CDR1 SGHRS and CDR2 YFSETQ. V lost 0 bases and J 3 bases, leaving 2 bases between the germline ends. The CDR3 is 12 amino acids. The CDR3: CASSLVTDTQYF. DNA of the CDR3: TGCGCCAGCAGCTTGGTAACAGATACGCAGTATTTT.

V is TRBV10-3 and J is TRBJ1-3; D is uncertain. The CDR3 runs to 12 residues. V was shortened by 6 bases and J by 4 bases, with 7 bases between the two germline ends. Per the germline V gene, CDR1 is ENHRY and CDR2 is SYGVKD. The CDR3 nucleotides read TGTGCCATCAGCCCGACAGGAAACACCATATATTTT. It yields the protein CAISPTGNTIYF.

The genes are TRBV12-5 and TRBJ2-1; a weak D match, TRBD2 (7 bases). The CDR3 spans 16 residues. Trimming left V 2 bases short and J 8 bases short, with 19 bases between. Germline V gene data show CDR1 as LGHNT and CDR2 as FRNRAP. This chain's CDR3 is CASGLMRGGSIDEQFF. For the CDR3, the DNA is TGTGCTAGTGGTTTGATGAGGGGGGGAAGTATCGATGAGCAGTTCTTC. The full variable domain, with the rest looked up from reference TRBV12-5 and TRBJ2-1, is DARVTQTPRHKVTEMGQEVTMRCQPILGHNTVFWYRQTMMQGLELLAYFRNRAPLDDSGMPKDRFSAEMPDATLATLKIQPSEPRDSAVYFCASGLMRGGSIDEQFFGPGTRLTVL.

This clone was counted only a few times. The gene calls are TRBV6-4 and TRBJ2-1; D uncertain. The CDR3 spans 13 residues. Germline V lookup: CDR1 MRHNA, CDR2 SNTAGT. Trimming cost V 0 bases and J 7 bases, with 7 bases left between them. The CDR3 loop is CASSDSNTNEQFF. The CDR3 nucleotides read TGTGCCAGCAGTGACTCGAATACAAATGAGCAGTTCTTC.

CDR3 sequence: CASSLRLAGGYEQYF. DNA for the CDR3: TGTGCCAGCAGCTTAAGACTAGCGGGGGGCTACGAGCAGTACTTC. The genes are TRBV5-4 and TRBJ2-7; 13 positions match TRBD2. The CDR3 is made up of 15 amino acids. Germline V gives CDR1 SGHNT, CDR2 YYREEE (reference sequence). Trimming at V came to 2 bases and at J to 3 bases, leaving 2 bases not matched to a gene.

The chain employs TRBV4-2 and TRBJ2-7, with a tentative D call TRBD2 (6 bases). From germline, CDR1 is LGHNA and CDR2 YNFKEQ. This CDR3 comprises 15 residues. Trimming left V 7 bases short and J 2 bases short, with 18 bases between. CDR3 in DNA: TGTGCCAGCACCCAGGGCCTAGCGAAAACCTACGAGCAGTACTTC. Amino acids: CASTQGLAKTYEQYF.

A single count supports this clone. The chain combines TRBV27 with TRBJ2-4; TRBD1 matches at 7 bases. After removal of 5 bases from V and 7 bases from J, the junction contained 8 bases not matched to a gene. Germline V gene lookup returns CDR1 MNHEY and CDR2 SMNVEV (reference sequence). The CDR3 consists of 14 residues. The CDR3 DNA sequence: TGTGCCAGCAGTCAGACAGGGAGTAGGAACATTCAGTACTTC. This codes for CASSQTGSRNIQYF.

The genes are TRBV19 and TRBJ1-1, with no clear D. Trimming cost V 5 bases and J 1 base, with 14 bases left between them. This CDR3 comprises 15 residues. Germline V lookup: CDR1 LNHDA, CDR2 SQIVND (reference sequence). Here the CDR3 DNA reads TGTGCCAGTAGTCCAAACCGAGATTCGAACACTGAAGCTTTCTTT. Translating gives CASSPNRDSNTEAFF.

This chain links TRBV5-4 with TRBJ2-7; D perhaps matches TRBD1 (5 bases). CDR1 SGHNT and CDR2 YYREEE come from the germline V gene (reference sequence). The V gene lost 0 bases and the J gene lost 0 bases, with 7 bases spanning the gap. CDR3 length equals 14 residues. CDR3 loop: CASSLDRNSYEQYF. The CDR3 DNA follows: TGTGCCAGCAGCTTGGACAGGAACTCCTACGAGCAGTACTTC. The full variable domain, rest sourced from reference TRBV5-4 and TRBJ2-7, is ETGVTQSPTHLIKTRGQQVTLRCSSQSGHNTVSWYQQALGQGPQFIFQYYREEENGRGNFPPRFSGLQFPNYSSELNVNALELDDSALYLCASSLDRNSYEQYFGPGTRLTVT.

This chain connects TRBV20-1 to TRBJ2-7; maybe TRBD1 (6 bases). V dropped 7 bases and J dropped 3 bases, with 13 bases sitting between them. Germline CDR1 and CDR2: DFQATT and SNEGSKA (reference sequence). This CDR3 is 12 amino acids long. In DNA, the CDR3 is TGCAGTGTTAGTGGACAGAGCTACGAGCAGTACTTC. Residues: CSVSGQSYEQYF.

In its sample, this clone was seen once. V usage is TRBV19 and J usage is TRBJ1-2, with TRBD1 identical over 11 bases. CDR3 length: 16 amino acids. V gave up 9 bases and J gave up 1 base; unmatched junction bases: 10. Germline V gene lookup returns CDR1 LNHDA and CDR2 SQIVND (reference sequence). The CDR3 DNA follows: TGTGCCAGCAGACTGACCGGGACAGGGGGTAACTATGGCTACACCTTC. It is translated as CASRLTGTGGNYGYTF.

The chain links TRBV19 to TRBJ1-5; possibly TRBD1 for D (6 bases). CDR3 length: 14 amino acids. The ends were cut back, 5 bases at V and 2 bases at J, with 10 bases in the middle. Germline CDR1 is LNHDA and CDR2 is SQIVND (reference sequence). For the CDR3, the DNA is TGTGCCAGTAGTTTTCGACAGGGCAATCAGCCCCAGCATTTT. It translates to CASSFRQGNQPQHF.

The chain uses TRBV19 and TRBJ2-7; TRBD2 matches 8 bases. The CDR3 totals 14 residues. J lost 0 bases, V lost 6 bases, and 4 bases had no gene match. The germline gives CDR1 LNHDA, CDR2 SQIVND (reference sequence). The CDR3 spells CASSLAGNSYEQYF. In DNA form, the CDR3 reads TGTGCCAGTAGCCTAGCGGGCAACTCCTACGAGCAGTACTTC.

The chain carries TRBV29-1 and TRBJ1-1, with D possibly TRBD1 on 5 matching bases. V was pared by 2 bases and J by 8 bases, with 6 bases between. This CDR3 comprises 10 residues. Germline lookup yields CDR1 SQVTM and CDR2 ANQGSEA. CDR3 region: CSVERQEAFF. The CDR3 DNA follows: TGCAGCGTTGAAAGACAGGAAGCTTTCTTT.

The V and J genes are TRBV7-8 and TRBJ2-5, with TRBD2 matching over 15 bases. V was clipped by 4 bases and J by 4 bases; unmatched bases: 4. The CDR3 length is 16 residues. Germline lookup yields CDR1 SGHVS and CDR2 FQNEAQ. This CDR3 is CASSSPGLAGGETQYF. In DNA form, the CDR3 reads TGTGCCAGCAGCTCTCCGGGACTAGCGGGAGGAGAGACCCAGTACTTC.

This clone was found once. The V gene is TRBV20-1, the J gene TRBJ2-3, with D maybe TRBD2 (6 bases). This CDR3 is built from 16 residues. CDR1 and CDR2 from the germline V gene are DFQATT and SNEGSKA (reference sequence). Trimming shortened V by 3 bases and J by 3 bases, and 19 bases separated the two germline ends. CDR3 nucleotides: TGCAGTGCTAGTCCCTCGGGACTTTCGGTGACAGATACGCAGTATTTT. Translation gives CSASPSGLSVTDTQYF.

This sequence joins TRBV6-6 and TRBJ2-1, with 8 bases that match TRBD2. Losses at the gene ends were 7 bases for V and 6 bases for J; bases not matched to a gene: 8. Germline CDR1 reads MNHNY; CDR2 reads SVGAGI (reference sequence). The CDR3 extends over 14 amino acids. In DNA, the CDR3 is TGTGCCAGCACGGGGGGACTAGGGGGCAATGAGCAGTTCTTC. Its translation is CASTGGLGGNEQFF.

Only one count was recorded for this clone. The rearrangement links TRBV19 to TRBJ2-7, with D perhaps matching TRBD1 (6 bases). The length of the CDR3 is 13 residues. V was cut by 8 bases and J by 7 bases, with 18 bases left in between. From germline, CDR1 is LNHDA and CDR2 SQIVND (reference sequence). CDR3 protein: CASGTPALSEQYF. DNA of the CDR3: TGTGCCAGTGGGACACCTGCTTTGAGTGAGCAGTACTTC.

The chain combines TRBV21-1 with TRBJ1-4; the D call TRBD1 from the table was never checked on the DNA. TRBV21-1 is recorded as a pseudogene. The CDR3 has 18 amino acids. The DNA of the CDR3 is TGTGCCAGCAGCATCGGGACAGTTCTAGGCGCAACTAATGAAAAACTGTTTTTT. Its translation is CASSIGTVLGATNEKLFF.

This sequence joins TRBV19 and TRBJ2-1, with D unresolved. The V gene lost 4 bases and the J gene lost 5 bases, with 9 bases spanning the gap. This CDR3 region has 13 residues. Germline lookup yields CDR1 LNHDA and CDR2 SQIVND (reference sequence). CDR3 DNA sequence: TGTGCCAGTAGTAATGTAATTGACAATGAGCAGTTCTTC. Encoded protein: CASSNVIDNEQFF.

This chain links TRBV4-1 with TRBJ1-1; possible D gene TRBD1, 6 bases. The CDR3 is 13 residues long. CDR1 and CDR2 from the germline V gene are MGHRA and YSYEKL. Deletions cut 6 bases from V and 1 base from J, with 9 bases between. CDR3 coding DNA: TGCGCCAGCAGTCGGACAGCGAACACTGAAGCTTTCTTT. Protein sequence: CASSRTANTEAFF.

The gene calls are TRBV27 and TRBJ2-7; 11 nucleotides line up with TRBD2. The V gene's germline CDR1 is MNHEY and CDR2 SMNVEV (reference sequence). Trimming took 5 bases from V and 3 from J; bases not matched to a gene: 6. CDR3 length: 15 residues. CDR3 bases: TGTGCCAGCAGTCTCGCTAGCGGGGGGAACTACGAGCAGTACTTC. Translated, it gives CASSLASGGNYEQYF.

This rearrangement joins TRBV4-2 to TRBJ2-7, with TRBD1 as a possible D gene (5 bases). V lost 4 bases and J 6 bases, leaving 19 bases between the germline ends. The CDR3 is 15 amino acids. Germline-derived CDR1 and CDR2 are LGHNA and YNFKEQ. The CDR3: CASSRAEGAVFEQYF. The CDR3 bases are TGTGCCAGCAGCCGGGCGGAAGGGGCCGTCTTCGAGCAGTACTTC.

This clone was observed a few times. J is TRBJ1-2 and V is TRBV6-5; the D is unclear. V dropped 6 bases and J dropped 5 bases, with 13 bases sitting between them. CDR1 MNHEY and CDR2 SVGAGI come from the germline V gene. The CDR3 runs 13 residues. The CDR3 sequence is CASRPDGDYGYTF. DNA of the CDR3: TGTGCCAGCAGACCCGACGGGGATTATGGCTACACCTTC.